A single T cell receptor beta chain is shown here with its context. These data belong to a study of blood T cell repertoires in COVID-19. The protocol was immunoSEQ multiplex PCR, while the TCRdb copy is restricted to in-frame clones and leaves out a portion. The repertoire holds some 45,000 clones, with more than 70% as singletons. From germline, CDR1 is MDHEN and CDR2 SYDVKM. The CDR3 is 17 amino acids. V trimming: 3 bases; J trimming: 2 bases; junction bases outside the gene matches: 11. This chain uses TRBV28 with TRBJ2-7; 9 nucleotides line up with TRBD2. Sequenced sample: peripheral blood. The receptor comes from a man in his 70s with acute or convalescent COVID-19. CDR3 DNA sequence: TGTGCCAGCAGTTTCCCCCTTTTAGCGGGGGTTACCTACGAGCAGTACTTC. This sequence encodes CASSFPLLAGVTYEQYF. Based on the CDR3 plus reference TRBV28 and TRBJ2-7, the full variable domain is DVKVTQSSRYLVKRTGEKVFLECVQDMDHENMFWYRQDPGLGLRLIYFSYDVKMKEKGDIPEGYSVSREKKERFSLILESASTNQTSMYLCASSFPLLAGVTYEQYFGPGTRLTVT.